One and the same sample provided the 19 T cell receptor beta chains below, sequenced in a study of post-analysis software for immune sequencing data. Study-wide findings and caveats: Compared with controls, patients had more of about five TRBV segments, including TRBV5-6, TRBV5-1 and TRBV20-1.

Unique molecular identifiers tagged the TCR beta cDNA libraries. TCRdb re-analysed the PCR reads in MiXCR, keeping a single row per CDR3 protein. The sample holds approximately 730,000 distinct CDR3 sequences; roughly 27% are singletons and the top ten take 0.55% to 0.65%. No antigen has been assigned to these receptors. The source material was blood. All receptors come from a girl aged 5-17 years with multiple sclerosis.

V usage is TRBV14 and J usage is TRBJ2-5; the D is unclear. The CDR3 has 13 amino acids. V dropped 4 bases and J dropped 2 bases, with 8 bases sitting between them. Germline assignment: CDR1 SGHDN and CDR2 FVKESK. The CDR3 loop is CASSRVWQETQYF. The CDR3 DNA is TGTGCCAGCAGCCGTGTATGGCAAGAGACCCAGTACTTC.

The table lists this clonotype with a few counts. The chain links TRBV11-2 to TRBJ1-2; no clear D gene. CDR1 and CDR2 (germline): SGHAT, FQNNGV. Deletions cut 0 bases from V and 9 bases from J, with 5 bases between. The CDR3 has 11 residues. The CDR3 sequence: CASSLDGRYTF. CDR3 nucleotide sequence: TGTGCCAGCAGCTTAGACGGCCGCTACACCTTC.

Here the CDR3 DNA reads TGTGCCAGCAGCGCAGAGGGGGACTCGGGTGATGAGCAGTACTTC. Protein: CASSAEGDSGDEQYF. The chain is built from TRBV9 and TRBJ2-7; D tentatively reads TRBD1 or TRBD2 (6 bases each). CDR1 is SGDLS, CDR2 YYNGEE, per germline. This CDR3 has 15 amino acids. Trimming stripped 3 bases from V and 7 bases from J, with 20 bases between. The full variable domain, in which reference TRBV9 and TRBJ2-7 provide the parts outside the CDR3, is DSGVTQTPKHLITATGQRVTLRCSPRSGDLSVYWYQQSLDQGLQFLIQYYNGEERAKGNILERFSAQQFPDLHSELNLSSLELGDSALYFCASSAEGDSGDEQYFGPGTRLTVT.

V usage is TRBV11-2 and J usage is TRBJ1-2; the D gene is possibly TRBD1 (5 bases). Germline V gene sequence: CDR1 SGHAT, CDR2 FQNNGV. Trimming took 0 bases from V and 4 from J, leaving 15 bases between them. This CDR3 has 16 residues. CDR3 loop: CASSLDPAGSFYGYTF. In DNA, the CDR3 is TGTGCCAGCAGCTTAGATCCGGCAGGGTCGTTCTATGGCTACACCTTC.

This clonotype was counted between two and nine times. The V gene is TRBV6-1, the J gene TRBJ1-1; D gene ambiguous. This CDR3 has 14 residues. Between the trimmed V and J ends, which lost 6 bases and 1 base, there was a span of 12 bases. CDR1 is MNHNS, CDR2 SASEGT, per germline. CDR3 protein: CASSTQEKNTEAFF. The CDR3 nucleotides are TGTGCCAGCAGCACCCAGGAGAAGAACACTGAAGCTTTCTTT.

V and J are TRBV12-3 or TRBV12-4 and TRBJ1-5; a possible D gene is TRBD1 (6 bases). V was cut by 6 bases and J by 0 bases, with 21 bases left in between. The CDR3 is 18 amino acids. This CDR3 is CASSPGRDIGTSNQPQHF. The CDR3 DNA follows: TGTGCCAGCAGCCCAGGGCGGGACATCGGAACTAGCAATCAGCCCCAGCATTTT.

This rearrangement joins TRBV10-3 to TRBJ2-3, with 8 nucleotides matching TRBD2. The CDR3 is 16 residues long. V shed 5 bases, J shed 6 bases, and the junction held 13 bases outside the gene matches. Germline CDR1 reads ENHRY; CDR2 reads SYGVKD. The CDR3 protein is CAISLAPRGGPDTQYF. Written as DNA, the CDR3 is TGTGCCATCAGTTTGGCCCCCCGGGGGGGCCCGGATACGCAGTATTTT.

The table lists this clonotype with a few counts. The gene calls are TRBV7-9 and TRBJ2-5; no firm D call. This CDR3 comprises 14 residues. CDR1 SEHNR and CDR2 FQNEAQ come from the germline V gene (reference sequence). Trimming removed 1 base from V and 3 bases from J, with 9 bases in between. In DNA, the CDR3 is TGTGCCAGCAGCTTAGAGGAAGATGAAGAGACCCAGTACTTC. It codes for CASSLEEDEETQYF.

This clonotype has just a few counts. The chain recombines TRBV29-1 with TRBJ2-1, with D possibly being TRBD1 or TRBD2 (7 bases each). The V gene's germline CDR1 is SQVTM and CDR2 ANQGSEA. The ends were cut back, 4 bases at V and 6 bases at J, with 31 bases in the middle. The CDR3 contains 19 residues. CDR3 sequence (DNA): TGCAGCGTTGGGGGGGGTCGGAACTCAGACAGGGTGTTGCGCAATGAGCAGTTCTTC. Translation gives CSVGGGRNSDRVLRNEQFF.

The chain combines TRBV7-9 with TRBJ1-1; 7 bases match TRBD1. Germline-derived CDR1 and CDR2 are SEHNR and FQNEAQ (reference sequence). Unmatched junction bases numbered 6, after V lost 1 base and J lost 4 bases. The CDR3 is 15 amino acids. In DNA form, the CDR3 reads TGTGCCAGCAGCTTAGTTTCGGCAGGGGGCACTGAAGCTTTCTTT. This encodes CASSLVSAGGTEAFF.

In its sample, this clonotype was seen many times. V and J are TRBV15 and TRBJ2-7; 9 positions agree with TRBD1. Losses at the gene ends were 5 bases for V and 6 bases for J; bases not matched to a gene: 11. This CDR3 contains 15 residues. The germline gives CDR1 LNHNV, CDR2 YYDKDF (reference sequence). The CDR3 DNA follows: TGTGCCACCAGCGGAAGGGGACAGGGAGTTGGCGAGCAGTACTTC. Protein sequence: CATSGRGQGVGEQYF.

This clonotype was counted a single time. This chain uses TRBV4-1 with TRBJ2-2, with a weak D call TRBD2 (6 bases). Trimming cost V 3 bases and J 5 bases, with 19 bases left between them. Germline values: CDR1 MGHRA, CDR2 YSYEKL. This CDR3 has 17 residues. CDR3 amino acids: CASSQSFRGGRTGELFF. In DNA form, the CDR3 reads TGCGCCAGCAGCCAGAGTTTCCGGGGAGGAAGGACCGGGGAGCTGTTTTTT.

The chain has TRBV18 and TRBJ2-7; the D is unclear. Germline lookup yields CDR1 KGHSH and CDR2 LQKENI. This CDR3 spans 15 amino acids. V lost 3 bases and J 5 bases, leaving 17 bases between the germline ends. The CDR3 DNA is TGTGCCAGCTCACCTGGCTTACACTTCGCGGACGAGCAGTACTTC. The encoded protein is CASSPGLHFADEQYF.

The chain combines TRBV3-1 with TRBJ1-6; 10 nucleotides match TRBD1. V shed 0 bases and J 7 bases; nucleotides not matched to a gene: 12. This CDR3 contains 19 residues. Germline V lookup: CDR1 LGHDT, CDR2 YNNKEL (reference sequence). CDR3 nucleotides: TGTGCCAGCAGCCAAGATGGGGGACAGGGGCGACACCGAAATTCACCCCTCCACTTT. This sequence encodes CASSQDGGQGRHRNSPLHF.

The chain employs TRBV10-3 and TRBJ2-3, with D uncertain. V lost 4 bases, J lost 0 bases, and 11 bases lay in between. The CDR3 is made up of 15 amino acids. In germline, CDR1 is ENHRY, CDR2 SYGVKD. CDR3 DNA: TGTGCCATCAGTGGGGGTTCCCTTAGCACAGATACGCAGTATTTT. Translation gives CAISGGSLSTDTQYF.

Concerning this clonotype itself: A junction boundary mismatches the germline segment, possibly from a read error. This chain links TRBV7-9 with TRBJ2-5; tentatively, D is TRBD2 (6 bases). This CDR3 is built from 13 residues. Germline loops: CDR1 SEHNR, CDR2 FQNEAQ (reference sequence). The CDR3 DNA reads TGTGCCGGCAGCCCCGGGGCAGGAGGGGAGCAGTACTTC. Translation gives CAGSPGAGGEQYF.

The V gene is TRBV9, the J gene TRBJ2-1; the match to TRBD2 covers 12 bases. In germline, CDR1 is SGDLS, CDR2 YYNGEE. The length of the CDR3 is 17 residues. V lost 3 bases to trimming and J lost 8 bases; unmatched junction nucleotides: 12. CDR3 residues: CASSGSSGGAAAYEQFF. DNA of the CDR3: TGTGCCAGCAGCGGGTCTAGCGGGGGGGCCGCCGCCTATGAGCAGTTCTTC.

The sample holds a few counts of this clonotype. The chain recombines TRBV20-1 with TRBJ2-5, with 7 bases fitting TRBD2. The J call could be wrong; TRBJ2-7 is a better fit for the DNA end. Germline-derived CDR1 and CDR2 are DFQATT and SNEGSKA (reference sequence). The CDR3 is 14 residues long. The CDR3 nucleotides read TGCAGTGCTAGGGGGGAGGGTCGGTCGAACGAGCAGTACTTC. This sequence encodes CSARGEGRSNEQYF.

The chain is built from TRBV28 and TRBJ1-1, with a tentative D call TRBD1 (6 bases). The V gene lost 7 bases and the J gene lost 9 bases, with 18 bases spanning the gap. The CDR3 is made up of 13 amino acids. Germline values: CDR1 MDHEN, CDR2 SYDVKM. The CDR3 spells CASTDGTQKQAFF. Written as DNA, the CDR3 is TGTGCCAGCACCGACGGGACACAAAAGCAAGCTTTCTTT. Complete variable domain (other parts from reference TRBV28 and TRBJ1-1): DVKVTQSSRYLVKRTGEKVFLECVQDMDHENMFWYRQDPGLGLRLIYFSYDVKMKEKGDIPEGYSVSREKKERFSLILESASTNQTSMYLCASTDGTQKQAFFGQGTRLTVV.